This T cell receptor (beta chain) derives from a study of cytomegalovirus exposure and HLA in healthy donors. Study summary: The roughly 130 validation repertoires used the same platform as the approximately 700 first-cohort repertoires (as reported by a later analysis). Study results and caveats: The study found most TCR sequences rare, yet found some public TCRs in many donors. Associated with cytomegalovirus, according to the listing, were around 170 TCR beta chains.

Using immunoSEQ multiplex PCR, the repertoire was profiled, and TCRdb retains in-frame clones only, with some absent. The table has over 200,000 clones, about 86% seen once; the top ten hold over 2.5%. As regards this clone: Its antigen is unidentified.

Germline V gives CDR1 MNHEY, CDR2 SMNVEV (reference sequence). The CDR3 has 16 amino acids. Trimming cost V 7 bases and J 2 bases; bases outside gene matches: 6. J is TRBJ2-3 and V is TRBV27, with 13 bases that match TRBD2. What was sequenced was PBMCs. The sequence derives from a woman under 30 in good health and CMV-seronegative. The CDR3: CASTSGLAGATDTQYF. In DNA form, the CDR3 reads TGTGCCAGCACCTCCGGACTAGCGGGAGCCACAGATACGCAGTATTTT.